This TCR beta chain was identified during a study of breast tumors, draining lymph nodes, adjacent tissues. This clonotype was recorded only once. Its specificity is not known. The germline gives CDR1 DFQATT, CDR2 SNEGSKA (reference sequence). This CDR3 is 13 amino acids long. V gave up 6 bases and J gave up 5 bases; unmatched junction bases: 9. From the multiplex PCR reads, TCRdb called clonotypes with MiXCR, one entry per CDR3 protein. The sample records about 15,000 distinct CDR3 sequences, less than 65% being singletons. Findings and caveats of the study: Compared with lymph nodes, tumors were less diverse; compared with nontumor tissue, more. Tumor T cell lymph node origin was a supported hypothesis, not proven.

The genes are TRBV20-1 and TRBJ2-7, with TRBD2 matching 8 bases. The sequencing input was tumor-adjacent breast tissue. The receptor comes from a female donor with breast cancer. Some clones in this sample may be carry-over from other donors' samples. The CDR3 loop reads CSAPTAGGDEQYF. The CDR3, as DNA: TGCAGTGCCCCCACCGCGGGGGGCGACGAGCAGTACTTC.